This is a list of T cell receptor beta chains from one sample in a study of post-analysis software for immune sequencing data. Each CDR3 protein gets one entry after TCRdb re-called the PCR reads with MiXCR. The table lists roughly 580,000 distinct CDR3 sequences, 40% to 50% of them singletons. Input material: blood. These receptors came from a girl aged 10-17 years with multiple sclerosis. The CDR3 runs from the conserved cysteine through the conserved F or W. D genes are given only for firm matches. Not all rows give a size; the values are once, few, many and, for expanded clones, a class.

j_call	clone_size	cdr3_length	d_call	v_call	cdr3_aa	cdr3_nt
TRBJ2-1	NA	14	NA	TRBV5-1	CASSPRPPGDEQFF	TGCGCCAGCAGCCCACGACCGCCCGGAGATGAGCAGTTCTTC
TRBJ1-3	few	11	NA	TRBV12-3/TRBV12-4	CASSLVYTIYF	TGTGCCAGCAGTTTAGTGTACACCATATATTTT
TRBJ1-2	NA	15	NA	TRBV12-3/TRBV12-4	CASSFGRVANYGYTF	TGTGCCAGCAGTTTTGGACGTGTAGCTAACTATGGCTACACCTTT
TRBJ2-3	NA	15	NA	TRBV12-3/TRBV12-4	CASSPTHGQIDAQYF	TGTGCCAGCAGTCCTACGCACGGGCAAATAGATGCGCAGTATTTT
TRBJ2-7	NA	16	TRBD2	TRBV5-1	CASSLFGGSRSGEQYF	TGCGCCAGCAGCTTGTTCGGCGGGAGTAGGTCGGGCGAGCAGTACTTC
TRBJ2-7	NA	14	NA	TRBV7-2	CASSLVAVSYEQYF	TGTGCCAGCAGCTTAGTAGCAGTTTCCTACGAGCAGTACTTC
TRBJ2-7	NA	15	NA	TRBV20-1	CSARVTSPGYNEQYF	TGCAGTGCTAGAGTTACTAGCCCTGGGTACAATGAGCAGTACTTC
TRBJ1-1	once	16	TRBD1	TRBV9	CASSVGQGAGNTEAFF	TGTGCCAGCAGCGTAGGACAGGGCGCTGGGAACACTGAAGCTTTCTTT
TRBJ2-5	NA	13	NA	TRBV30	CAWSRGLAETQYF	TGTGCCTGGAGTCGTGGCCTAGCGGAGACCCAGTACTTC
TRBJ2-1	NA	16	NA	TRBV20-1	CSARDDWRDSYNEQFF	TGCAGTGCTAGAGATGATTGGCGGGACTCCTACAATGAGCAGTTCTTC
TRBJ2-5	few	14	NA	TRBV24-1	CATSDPRGGETQYF	TGTGCCACCAGTGACCCCAGGGGGGGTGAGACCCAGTACTTC
TRBJ1-2	NA	14	NA	TRBV2	CASHATYLNYGYTF	TGTGCCAGCCACGCGACATACCTTAACTATGGCTACACCTTC
TRBJ2-7	NA	16	TRBD1	TRBV20-1	CSARLPGGQGSYEQYF	TGCAGTGCTAGATTACCAGGAGGACAGGGGTCCTACGAGCAGTACTTC
TRBJ2-5	few	14	NA	TRBV10-3	CAISVGGGDETQYF	TGTGCCATCAGTGTTGGAGGCGGGGATGAGACCCAGTACTTC
TRBJ1-2	NA	12	NA	TRBV5-5	CASSFPTGGYTF	TGTGCCAGCAGCTTCCCGACGGGTGGCTACACCTTC
TRBJ2-1	NA	13	NA	TRBV5-1	CASAVGSYNEQFF	TGCGCCAGCGCCGTAGGCTCCTACAATGAGCAGTTCTTC
TRBJ2-3	NA	15	NA	TRBV5-1	CASRPRLDGTDTQYF	TGCGCCAGCAGGCCCCGACTAGATGGCACAGATACGCAGTATTTT
TRBJ2-3	few	14	TRBD2	TRBV12-3/TRBV12-4	CASSTSGGLRTQYF	TGTGCCAGCAGTACCAGCGGGGGGCTGCGTACGCAGTATTTT
TRBJ2-3	few	15	NA	TRBV6-5	CARVSGTSIADTQYF	TGTGCCAGAGTCAGCGGAACTAGTATAGCAGATACGCAGTATTTT
TRBJ2-7	few	18	TRBD2	TRBV24-1	CATSDSGLAGVGSYEQYF	TGTGCCACCAGTGACTCGGGACTAGCGGGAGTCGGGTCCTACGAGCAGTACTTC
TRBJ1-2	NA	13	TRBD1	TRBV12-3/TRBV12-4	CASSRDRIYGYTF	TGTGCCAGCAGCAGGGACAGGATTTATGGCTACACCTTC
TRBJ2-3	NA	15	TRBD2	TRBV7-2	CASSFSGIILDTQYF	TGTGCCAGCAGCTTTAGCGGGATAATCCTCGATACGCAGTATTTT
TRBJ2-7	few	15	NA	TRBV7-9	CASSMRRVQSYEQYF	TGTGCCAGCTCCATGAGGAGGGTTCAGTCTTACGAGCAGTACTTC
TRBJ2-7	few	16	TRBD2	TRBV7-6	CASSLAPGEGSDEQYF	TGTGCCAGCAGCTTAGCTCCGGGGGAGGGCTCCGACGAGCAGTACTTC
TRBJ2-5	once	15	NA	TRBV14	CASSQDYNARETQYF	TGTGCCAGCAGCCAAGATTATAACGCCCGAGAGACCCAGTACTTC
TRBJ1-2	NA	12	NA	TRBV5-1	CASGEGNYGYTF	TGCGCCAGCGGAGAGGGGAACTATGGCTACACCTTC
TRBJ1-5	NA	15	TRBD1	TRBV7-7	CAHSRQGTNDQPQHF	TGTGCTCATTCGAGACAGGGGACTAACGATCAGCCCCAGCATTTT